This T cell receptor (beta chain) was observed in a study of T cell repertoires in cytomegalovirus infection. Germline lookup yields CDR1 SGDLS and CDR2 YYNGEE. The CDR3 covers 15 residues. The V and J ends lost 7 bases and 4 bases, in that order; junction bases with no gene match: 11. TCRdb re-analysed the reads in MiXCR, keeping a single row per CDR3 protein. Of just over 300,000 distinct CDR3 sequences listed, about a sixth are singletons. The V call is TRBV9, the J call TRBJ2-1; 7 nucleotides line up with TRBD1. This receptor was identified in a human donor in good health (CMV status not recorded). Some clones in this sample may be carry-over from other donors' samples. The sequenced sample was PBMCs. The CDR3 bases are TGTGCCAGCTGCGCCTTGGACAGGCCTTACAATGAGCAGTTCTTC. Its translation is CASCALDRPYNEQFF.